This T cell receptor (beta chain) was captured in a study of blood T cell repertoires in COVID-19. The germline V and J ends were trimmed by 3 bases and 2 bases, with 15 bases remaining between them. The CDR3 is made up of 16 amino acids. Per the germline V gene, CDR1 is LNHDA and CDR2 is SQIVND (reference sequence). TCRdb keeps only in-frame clones here, not all; method: immunoSEQ multiplex PCR. The table lists around 150,000 clones, approximately 86% of them singletons, with roughly 8% in the top ten. This chain uses TRBV19 with TRBJ2-3, with D perhaps TRBD1 (6 bases). Sequenced material: peripheral blood. The TCR originated in a man aged 55 to 70 with acute or convalescent COVID-19. For the CDR3, the DNA is TGTGCCAGTAGTATTAAGCAGGGGATTTCCACAGATACGCAGTATTTT. It specifies CASSIKQGISTDTQYF. Combining the CDR3 with reference TRBV19 and TRBJ2-3 gives the whole variable domain DGGITQSPKYLFRKEGQNVTLSCEQNLNHDAMYWYRQDPGQGLRLIYYSQIVNDFQKGDIAEGYSVSREKKESFPLTVTSAQKNPTAFYLCASSIKQGISTDTQYFGPGTRLTVL.